One sample yielded the 5 T cell receptor beta chains listed below, sequenced in a study of blood T cell repertoires in COVID-19. The table came from immunoSEQ multiplex PCR; TCRdb's copy has only in-frame clones and leaves some out. The sample shows a few hundred thousand clones, roughly 86% of them seen only once. The sequencing sample was made of peripheral blood. The receptors come from a human donor in a cohort sampled during active COVID-19.

This chain uses TRBV7-3 with TRBJ2-5; D may be TRBD2 (6 bases). This CDR3 is built from 15 residues. V lost 5 bases and J 5 bases, leaving 18 bases between the germline ends. In germline, CDR1 is SGHTA, CDR2 FQGTGA. The CDR3: CASSPRESGGETQYF. The CDR3 DNA reads TGTGCCAGCAGCCCAAGGGAAAGTGGGGGGGAGACCCAGTACTTC.

V usage is TRBV18 and J usage is TRBJ1-5; D is possibly TRBD1 (6 bases). The CDR3 length is 13 residues. V was cut by 2 bases and J by 7 bases, with 9 bases left in between. The germline V gene has CDR1 KGHSH and CDR2 LQKENI. CDR3 nucleotide sequence: TGTGCCAGCTCACCAGGGGGCGGACAGCCCCAGCATTTT. The encoded protein is CASSPGGGQPQHF.

This chain connects TRBV27 to TRBJ1-3; TRBD1 is a possible D gene (6 bases). Looked up from germline, CDR1 is MNHEY and CDR2 is SMNVEV (reference sequence). The length of the CDR3 is 16 residues. Trimming removed 5 bases at V and 0 bases at J, with 14 bases between. This CDR3 is CASSPWGGGSGNTIYF. CDR3 sequence (DNA): TGTGCCAGCAGTCCGTGGGGAGGGGGCTCTGGAAACACCATATATTTT.

This clone came up once. The chain uses TRBV9 and TRBJ2-1; 9 nucleotides match TRBD2. This CDR3 contains 16 residues. Germline V gene data show CDR1 as SGDLS and CDR2 as YYNGEE. The ends lost 4 bases at V and 6 bases at J; junction bases unmatched: 11. The CDR3 nucleotides are TGTGCCAGCAGCTCACATGGGGGACTAGCTATCAATGAGCAGTTCTTC. Translation: CASSSHGGLAINEQFF.

The chain joins TRBV6-5 to TRBJ2-7; 8 bases agree with TRBD1. Germline CDR1 and CDR2: MNHEY and SVGAGI. The CDR3 runs 14 residues. Losses at the gene ends were 6 bases for V and 3 bases for J; bases not matched to a gene: 7. CDR3 sequence: CASRRQGTVYEQYF. As DNA, the CDR3 is TGTGCCAGCAGGAGACAGGGGACGGTCTACGAGCAGTACTTC.